The clone carrying this T cell receptor beta chain was seen only a few times. These data come from a study of cytomegalovirus exposure and HLA in healthy donors. Study in general: Some 80 million unique TCRs from HLA-typed donors were held in an early data release.

The CDR3 runs 13 residues. CDR1 and CDR2 (germline): GTSNPN, SVGIG (reference sequence). Trimming cost V 3 bases and J 1 base, with 9 bases left between them. This PCR relied on a set of 60 Vbeta primers and 13 Jbeta primers. This table comes from immunoSEQ multiplex PCR, and its TCRdb copy is limited to in-frame clones, with some not included. The sample contains about 170,000 clones, 77% of which appear only once. The chain is built from TRBV30 and TRBJ1-1, with D unresolved. The source is a young woman in good health and CMV-seropositive. The material sequenced was PBMCs. CDR3 in DNA: TGTGCCTGGAGAATGGGAGAGAACACTGAAGCTTTCTTT. Its translation: CAWRMGENTEAFF.